This entry concerns a single T cell receptor beta chain. Its cognate antigen is unknown. This CDR3 is 15 amino acids long. The germline gives CDR1 WNHNN, CDR2 SYGVQD (reference sequence). Trimming stripped 5 bases from V and 6 bases from J, with 17 bases between. This sample is part of a study of T cells in localized non-small cell lung cancer. The assay was immunoSEQ multiplex PCR, and TCRdb's table has in-frame clones only and misses some. The sample lists about 31,000 clones; approximately 94% were seen once. General observations from the study: Measurement of T cell clonality placed uninvolved adjacent lung highest, above the level in tumor. Across samples, adjacent lung featured a median around 56 of the top 100 tumor clones.

V gene TRBV10-1 combines with J gene TRBJ2-4; TRBD2 might be the D (7 bases). Sequenced material: peripheral blood, taken before any cancer treatment. The TCR was taken from a woman aged 35-75 years with stage I lung adenocarcinoma. DNA for the CDR3: TGCGCCAGCAGTCCGGGGGGCGGCGGCATAAACATTCAGTACTTC. The encoded protein is CASSPGGGGINIQYF.